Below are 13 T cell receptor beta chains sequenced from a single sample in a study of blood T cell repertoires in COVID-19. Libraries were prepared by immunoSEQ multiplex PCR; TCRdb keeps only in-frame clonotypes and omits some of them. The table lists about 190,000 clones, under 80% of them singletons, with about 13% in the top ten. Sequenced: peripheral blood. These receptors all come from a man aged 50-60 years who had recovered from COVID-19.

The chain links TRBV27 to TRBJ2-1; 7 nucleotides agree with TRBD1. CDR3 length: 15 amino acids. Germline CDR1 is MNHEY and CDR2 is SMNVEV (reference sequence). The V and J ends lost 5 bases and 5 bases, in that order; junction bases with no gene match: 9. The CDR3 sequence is CASSHGTEHNNEQFF. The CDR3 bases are TGTGCCAGCAGTCACGGGACAGAGCATAACAATGAGCAGTTCTTC.

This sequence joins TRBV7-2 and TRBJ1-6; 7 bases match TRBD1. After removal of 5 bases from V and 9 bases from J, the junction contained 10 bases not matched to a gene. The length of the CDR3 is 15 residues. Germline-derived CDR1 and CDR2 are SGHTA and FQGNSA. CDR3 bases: TGTGCCAGCAGCCCCTACGCCAGGGGGTCTTCACCCCTCCACTTT. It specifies CASSPYARGSSPLHF.

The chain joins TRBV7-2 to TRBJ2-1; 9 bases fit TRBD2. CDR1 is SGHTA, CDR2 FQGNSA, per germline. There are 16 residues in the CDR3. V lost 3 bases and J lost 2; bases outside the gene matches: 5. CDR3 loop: CASSFTGGRAYNEQFF. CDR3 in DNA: TGTGCCAGCAGCTTTACAGGCGGGAGGGCCTACAATGAGCAGTTCTTC.

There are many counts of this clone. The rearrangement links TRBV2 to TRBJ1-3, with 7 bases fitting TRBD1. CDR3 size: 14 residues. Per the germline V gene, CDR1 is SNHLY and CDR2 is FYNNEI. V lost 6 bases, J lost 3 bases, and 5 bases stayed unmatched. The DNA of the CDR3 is TGTGCCAGCAGAGGACAGGCCTATGGAAACACCATATATTTT. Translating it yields CASRGQAYGNTIYF. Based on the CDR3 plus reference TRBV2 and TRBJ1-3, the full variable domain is EPEVTQTPSHQVTQMGQEVILRCVPISNHLYFYWYRQILGQKVEFLVSFYNNEISEKSEIFDDQFSVERPDGSNFTLKIRSTKLEDSAMYFCASRGQAYGNTIYFGEGSWLTVV.

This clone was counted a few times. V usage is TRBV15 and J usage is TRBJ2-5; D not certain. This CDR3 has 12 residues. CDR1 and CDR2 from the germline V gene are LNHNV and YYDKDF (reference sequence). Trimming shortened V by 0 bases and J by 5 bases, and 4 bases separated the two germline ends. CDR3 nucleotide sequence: TGTGCCACCAGCAGAGATCAGGAGACCCAGTACTTC. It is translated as CATSRDQETQYF.

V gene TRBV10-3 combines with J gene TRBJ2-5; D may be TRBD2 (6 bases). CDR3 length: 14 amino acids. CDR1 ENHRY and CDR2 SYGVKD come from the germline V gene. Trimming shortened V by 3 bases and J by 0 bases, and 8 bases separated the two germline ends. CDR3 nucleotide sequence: TGTGCCATCAGTGATAGCGGAGACCAAGAGACCCAGTACTTC. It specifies CAISDSGDQETQYF.

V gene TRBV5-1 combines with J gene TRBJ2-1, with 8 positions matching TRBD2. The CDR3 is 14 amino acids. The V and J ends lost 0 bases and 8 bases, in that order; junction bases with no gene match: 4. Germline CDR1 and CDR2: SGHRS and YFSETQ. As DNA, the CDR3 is TGCGCCAGCAGCTTGGGGACTAGCTTAGATGAGCAGTTCTTC. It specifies CASSLGTSLDEQFF.

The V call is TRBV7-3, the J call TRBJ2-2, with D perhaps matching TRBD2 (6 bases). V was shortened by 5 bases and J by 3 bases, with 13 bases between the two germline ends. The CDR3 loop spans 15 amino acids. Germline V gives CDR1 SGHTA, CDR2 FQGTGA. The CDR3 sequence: CASSRGGLHTGELFF. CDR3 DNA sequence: TGTGCCAGCAGCCGTGGAGGGCTACACACCGGGGAGCTGTTTTTT.

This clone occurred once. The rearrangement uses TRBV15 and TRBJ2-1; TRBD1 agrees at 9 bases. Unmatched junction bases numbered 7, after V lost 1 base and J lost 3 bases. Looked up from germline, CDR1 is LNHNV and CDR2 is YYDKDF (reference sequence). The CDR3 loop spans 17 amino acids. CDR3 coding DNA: TGTGCCACCAGCAGAGGCCGAGACAGGGGGATCTACAATGAGCAGTTCTTC. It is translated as CATSRGRDRGIYNEQFF.

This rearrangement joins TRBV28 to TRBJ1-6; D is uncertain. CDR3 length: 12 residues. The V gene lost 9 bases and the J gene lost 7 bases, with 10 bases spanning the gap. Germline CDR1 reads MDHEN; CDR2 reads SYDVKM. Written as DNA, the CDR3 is TGTGCCAGTGTACAGCCGAATTCACCCCTCCACTTT. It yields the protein CASVQPNSPLHF.

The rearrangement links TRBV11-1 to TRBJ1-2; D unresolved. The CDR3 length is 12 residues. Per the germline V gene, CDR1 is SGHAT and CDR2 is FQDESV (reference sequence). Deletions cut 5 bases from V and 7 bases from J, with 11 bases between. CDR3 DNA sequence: TGTGCCAGCAGCCTAAAGATACCTGGCTACACCTTC. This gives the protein CASSLKIPGYTF.

CDR3 in amino acids: CASTDRVSSPLHF. The CDR3 DNA reads as TGTGCCAGCACGGACAGGGTCAGTTCACCCCTCCACTTT. The chain uses TRBV11-2 and TRBJ1-6; 8 bases align to TRBD1. Germline V gene data show CDR1 as SGHAT and CDR2 as FQNNGV. J was trimmed by 9 bases and V by 7 bases; bases with no gene match: 5. The CDR3 extends over 13 amino acids.

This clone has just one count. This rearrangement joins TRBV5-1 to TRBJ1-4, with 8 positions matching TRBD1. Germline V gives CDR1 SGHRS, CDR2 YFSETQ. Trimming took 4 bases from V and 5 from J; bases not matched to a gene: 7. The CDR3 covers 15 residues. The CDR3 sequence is CASSRDRGGNEKLFF. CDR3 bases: TGCGCCAGCAGCCGCGACAGGGGAGGGAATGAAAAACTGTTTTTT.